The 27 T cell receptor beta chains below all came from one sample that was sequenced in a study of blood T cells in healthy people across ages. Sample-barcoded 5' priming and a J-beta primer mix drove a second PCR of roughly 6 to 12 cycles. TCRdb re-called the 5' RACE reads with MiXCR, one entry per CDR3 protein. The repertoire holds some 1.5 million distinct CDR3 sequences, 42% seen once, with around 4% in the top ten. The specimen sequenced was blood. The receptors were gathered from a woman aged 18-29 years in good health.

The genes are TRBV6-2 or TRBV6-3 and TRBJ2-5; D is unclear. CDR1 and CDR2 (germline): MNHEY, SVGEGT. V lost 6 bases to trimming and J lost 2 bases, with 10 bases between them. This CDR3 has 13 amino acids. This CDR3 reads CASRYYGQETQYF. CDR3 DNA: TGTGCCAGCAGATATTATGGACAAGAGACCCAGTACTTC.

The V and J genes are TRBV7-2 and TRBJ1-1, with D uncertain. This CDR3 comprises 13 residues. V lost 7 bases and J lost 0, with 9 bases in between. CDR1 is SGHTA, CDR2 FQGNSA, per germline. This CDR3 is CASTWTVNTEAFF. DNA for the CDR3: TGTGCCAGCACATGGACGGTGAACACTGAAGCTTTCTTT.

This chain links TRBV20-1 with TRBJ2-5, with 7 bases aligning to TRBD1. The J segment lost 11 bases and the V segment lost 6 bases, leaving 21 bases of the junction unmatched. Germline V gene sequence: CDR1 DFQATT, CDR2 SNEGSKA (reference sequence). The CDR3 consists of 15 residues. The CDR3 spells CSARTRGFFHNEQYF. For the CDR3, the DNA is TGCAGTGCCAGAACCAGGGGGTTTTTCCACAATGAGCAGTACTTC.

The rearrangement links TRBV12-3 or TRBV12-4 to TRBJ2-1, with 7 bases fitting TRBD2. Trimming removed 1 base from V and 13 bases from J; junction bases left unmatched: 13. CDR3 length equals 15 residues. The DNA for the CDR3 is TGTGCCAGCAGTTTAGGGGGAGGGTATAGGAAGACCCAGTTCTTC. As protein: CASSLGGGYRKTQFF.

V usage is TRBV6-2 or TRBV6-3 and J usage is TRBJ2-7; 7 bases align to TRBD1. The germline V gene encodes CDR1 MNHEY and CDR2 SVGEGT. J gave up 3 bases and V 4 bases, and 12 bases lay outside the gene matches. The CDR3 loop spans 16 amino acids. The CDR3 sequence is CASSFRQGSNYYEQYF. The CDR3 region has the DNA TGTGCCAGCAGTTTTCGACAGGGATCCAACTACTACGAGCAGTACTTC.

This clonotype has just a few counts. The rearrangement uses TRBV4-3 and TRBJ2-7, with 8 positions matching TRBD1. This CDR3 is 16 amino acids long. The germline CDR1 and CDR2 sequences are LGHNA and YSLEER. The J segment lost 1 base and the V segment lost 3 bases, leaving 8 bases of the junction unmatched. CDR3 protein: CASSHSMTGESYEQYF. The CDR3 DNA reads TGCGCCAGCAGCCACTCAATGACAGGGGAGTCCTACGAGCAGTACTTC.

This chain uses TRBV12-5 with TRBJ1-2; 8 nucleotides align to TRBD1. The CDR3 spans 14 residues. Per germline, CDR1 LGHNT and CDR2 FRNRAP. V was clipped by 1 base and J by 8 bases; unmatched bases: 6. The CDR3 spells CASGLATDREGYTF. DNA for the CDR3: TGTGCTAGTGGTTTGGCCACGGACAGGGAGGGCTACACCTTC.

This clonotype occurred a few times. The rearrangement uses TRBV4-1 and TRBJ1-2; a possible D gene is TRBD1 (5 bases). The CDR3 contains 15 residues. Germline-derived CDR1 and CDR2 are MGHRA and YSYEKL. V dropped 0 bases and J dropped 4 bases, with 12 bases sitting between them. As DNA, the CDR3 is TGCGCCAGCAGCCAAGACCGCCAGGGCGTCTATGGCTACACCTTC. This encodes CASSQDRQGVYGYTF.

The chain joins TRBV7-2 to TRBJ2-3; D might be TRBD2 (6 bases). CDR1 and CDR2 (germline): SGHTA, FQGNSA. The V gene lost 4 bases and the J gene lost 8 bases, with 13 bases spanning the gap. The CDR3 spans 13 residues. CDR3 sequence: CASSSDWRGTQYF. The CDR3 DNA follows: TGTGCCAGCAGCTCGGACTGGCGGGGTACGCAGTATTTT.

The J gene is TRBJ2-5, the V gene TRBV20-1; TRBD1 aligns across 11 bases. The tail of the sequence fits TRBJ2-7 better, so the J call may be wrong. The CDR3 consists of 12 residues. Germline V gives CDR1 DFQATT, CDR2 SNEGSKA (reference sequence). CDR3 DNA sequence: TGCAGTGCCGTCGGGACAGGGGGCGAGCAGTACTTC. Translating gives CSAVGTGGEQYF.

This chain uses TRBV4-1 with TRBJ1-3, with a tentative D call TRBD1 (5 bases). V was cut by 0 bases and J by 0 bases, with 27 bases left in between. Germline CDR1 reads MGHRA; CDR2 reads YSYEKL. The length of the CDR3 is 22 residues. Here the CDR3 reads CASSQEVTGTIKKLRSGNTIYF. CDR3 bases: TGCGCCAGCAGCCAAGAAGTCACCGGGACCATTAAAAAACTTCGCTCTGGAAACACCATATATTTT.

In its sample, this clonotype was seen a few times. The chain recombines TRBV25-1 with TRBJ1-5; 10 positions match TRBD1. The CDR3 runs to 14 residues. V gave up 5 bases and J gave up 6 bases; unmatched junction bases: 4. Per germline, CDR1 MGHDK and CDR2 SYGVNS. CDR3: CASSPGQGFQPQHF. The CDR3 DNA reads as TGTGCCAGCAGTCCGGGACAGGGGTTTCAGCCCCAGCATTTT.

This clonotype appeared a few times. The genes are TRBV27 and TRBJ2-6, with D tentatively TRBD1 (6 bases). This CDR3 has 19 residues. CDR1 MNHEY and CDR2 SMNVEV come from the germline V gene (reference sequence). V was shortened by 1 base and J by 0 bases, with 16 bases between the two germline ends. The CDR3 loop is CASSLFPVRDTSGANVLTF. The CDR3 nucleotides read TGTGCCAGCAGTTTATTTCCGGTCAGGGACACCTCTGGGGCCAACGTCCTGACTTTC.

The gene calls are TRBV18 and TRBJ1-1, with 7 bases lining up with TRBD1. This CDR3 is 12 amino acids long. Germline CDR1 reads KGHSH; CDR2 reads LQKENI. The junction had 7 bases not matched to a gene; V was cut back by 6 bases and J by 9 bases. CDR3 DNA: TGTGCCAGCTCGCCAAACAGGGGCCAAGCTTTCTTT. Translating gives CASSPNRGQAFF.

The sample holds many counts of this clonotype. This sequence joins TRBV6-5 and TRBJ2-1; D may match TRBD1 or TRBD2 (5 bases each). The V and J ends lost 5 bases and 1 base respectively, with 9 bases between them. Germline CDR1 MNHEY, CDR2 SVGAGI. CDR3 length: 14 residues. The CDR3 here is CASSGGESYNEQFF. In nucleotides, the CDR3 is TGTGCCAGCAGTGGGGGAGAATCCTACAATGAGCAGTTCTTC.

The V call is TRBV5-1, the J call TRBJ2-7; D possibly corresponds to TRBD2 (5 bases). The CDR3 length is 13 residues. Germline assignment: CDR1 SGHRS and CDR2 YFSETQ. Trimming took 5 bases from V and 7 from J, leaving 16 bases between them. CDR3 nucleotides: TGCGCCAGCAGTGAACAAGCGGTTAATGAGCAGTACTTC. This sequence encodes CASSEQAVNEQYF.

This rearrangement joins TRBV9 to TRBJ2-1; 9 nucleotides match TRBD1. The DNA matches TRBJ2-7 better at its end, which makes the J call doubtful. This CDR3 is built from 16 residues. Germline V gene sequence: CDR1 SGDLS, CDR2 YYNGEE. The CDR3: CASSAYTGGSYNEQYF. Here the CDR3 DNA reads TGTGCCAGCAGCGCCTATACAGGGGGCTCCTACAATGAGCAGTACTTC.

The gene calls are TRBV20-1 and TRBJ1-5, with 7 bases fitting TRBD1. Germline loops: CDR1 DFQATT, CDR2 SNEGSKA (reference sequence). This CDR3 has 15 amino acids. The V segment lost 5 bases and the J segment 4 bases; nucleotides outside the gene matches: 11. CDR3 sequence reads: CSAPFPGQTNQPQHF. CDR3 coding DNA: TGCAGTGCTCCTTTCCCGGGACAGACAAATCAGCCCCAGCATTTT.

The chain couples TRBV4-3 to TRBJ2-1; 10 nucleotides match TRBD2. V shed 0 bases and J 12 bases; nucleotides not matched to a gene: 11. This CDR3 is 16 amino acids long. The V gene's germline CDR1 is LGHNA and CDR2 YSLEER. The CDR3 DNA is TGCGCCAGCAGCCAAGATTACGGACTAGCGGAGTCTTGGCAGTTCTTC. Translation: CASSQDYGLAESWQFF.

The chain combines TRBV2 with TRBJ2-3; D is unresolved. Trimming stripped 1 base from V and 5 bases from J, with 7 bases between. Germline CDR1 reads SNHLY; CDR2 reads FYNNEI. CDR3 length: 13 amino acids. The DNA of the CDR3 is TGTGCCAGCAGTGAAGAGCATCTAGATACGCAGTATTTT. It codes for CASSEEHLDTQYF.

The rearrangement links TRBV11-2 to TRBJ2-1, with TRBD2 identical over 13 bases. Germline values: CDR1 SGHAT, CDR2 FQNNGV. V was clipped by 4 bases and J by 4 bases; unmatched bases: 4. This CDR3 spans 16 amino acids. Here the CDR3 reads CASSWPGLAGYNEQFF. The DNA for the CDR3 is TGTGCCAGCAGCTGGCCGGGACTAGCGGGGTACAATGAGCAGTTCTTC.

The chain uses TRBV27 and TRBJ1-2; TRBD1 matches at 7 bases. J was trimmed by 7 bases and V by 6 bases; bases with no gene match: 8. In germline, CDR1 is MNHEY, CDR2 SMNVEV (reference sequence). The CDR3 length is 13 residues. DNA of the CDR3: TGTGCCAGCAGAAGAACAGGGGAGACTGGCTACACCTTC. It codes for CASRRTGETGYTF.

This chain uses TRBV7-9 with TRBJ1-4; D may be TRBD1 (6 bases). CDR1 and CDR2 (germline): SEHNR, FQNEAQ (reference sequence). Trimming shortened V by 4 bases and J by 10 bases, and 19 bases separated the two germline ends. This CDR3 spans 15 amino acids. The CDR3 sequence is CASSSAGQPHLKLFF. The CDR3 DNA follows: TGTGCCAGCAGCTCAGCGGGACAACCCCACTTAAAACTGTTTTTT. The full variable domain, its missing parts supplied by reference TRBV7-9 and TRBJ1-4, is DTGVSQNPRHKITKRGQNVTFRCDPISEHNRLYWYRQTLGQGPEFLTYFQNEAQLEKSRLLSDRFSAERPKGSFSTLEIQRTEQGDSAMYLCASSSAGQPHLKLFFGSGTQLSVL.

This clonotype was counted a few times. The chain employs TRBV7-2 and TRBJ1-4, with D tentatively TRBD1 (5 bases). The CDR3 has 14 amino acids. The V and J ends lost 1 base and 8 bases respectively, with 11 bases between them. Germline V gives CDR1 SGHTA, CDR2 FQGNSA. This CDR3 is CASSLVSGNEKLFF. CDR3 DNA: TGTGCCAGCAGCTTAGTGTCAGGGAACGAAAAACTGTTTTTT. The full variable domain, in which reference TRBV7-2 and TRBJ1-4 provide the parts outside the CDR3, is GAGVSQSPSNKVTEKGKDVELRCDPISGHTALYWYRQSLGQGLEFLIYFQGNSAPDKSGLPSDRFSAERTGGSVSTLTIQRTQQEDSAVYLCASSLVSGNEKLFFGSGTQLSVL.

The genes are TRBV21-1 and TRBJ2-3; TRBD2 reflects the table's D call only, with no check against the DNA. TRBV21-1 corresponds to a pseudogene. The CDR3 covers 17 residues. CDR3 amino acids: CASSKRRVDKPTDTQYF. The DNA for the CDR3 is TGTGCCAGCAGCAAAAGGAGGGTCGATAAACCCACAGATACGCAGTATTTT.

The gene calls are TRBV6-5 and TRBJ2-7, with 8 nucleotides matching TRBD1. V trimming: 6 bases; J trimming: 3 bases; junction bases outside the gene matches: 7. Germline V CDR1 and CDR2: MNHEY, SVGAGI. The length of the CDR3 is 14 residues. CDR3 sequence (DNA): TGTGCCAGCAGCCGGACAGGGTGGCTCTACGAGCAGTACTTC. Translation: CASSRTGWLYEQYF.

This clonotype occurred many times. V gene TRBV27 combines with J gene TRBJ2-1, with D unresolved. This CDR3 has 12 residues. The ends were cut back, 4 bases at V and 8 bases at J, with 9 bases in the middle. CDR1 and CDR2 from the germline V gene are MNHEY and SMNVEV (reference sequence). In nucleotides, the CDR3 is TGTGCCAGCAGTTCCCTGGGATATGAGCAGTTCTTC. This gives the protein CASSSLGYEQFF.